The present TCR beta chain was sequenced within a study of blood T cell repertoires in COVID-19. Turning to the study itself: Spain, Italy and the United States supplied samples that represented acute and convalescent COVID-19.

Authors' analysis steps: Researchers report that nucleated cell counts were estimated from reference gene primer amplification. Method: immunoSEQ multiplex PCR; TCRdb's copy keeps in-frame clones and lacks some. The V and J calls and the clone size are those of that table, but D and trimming were determined from the DNA. The table includes approximately 220,000 clones, around 87% detected once. Germline CDR1 reads LNHDA; CDR2 reads SQIVND (reference sequence). The V gene end was trimmed by 7 bases and the J gene end by 4 bases; junction bases not matched to a gene: 4. The CDR3 loop spans 14 amino acids.

The receptor was isolated from a man aged 25 to 40 who had been exposed to COVID-19. This chain links TRBV19 with TRBJ1-6; 7 nucleotides align to TRBD1. Material for sequencing was PBMCs or T cells enriched from blood (not recorded which). The CDR3 nucleotides are TGTGCCAGTACGGGACAGACATATAATTCACCCCTCCACTTT. This sequence encodes CASTGQTYNSPLHF.